The 7 T cell receptor beta chains presented below share a single source sample, sequenced in a study of T-cell reconstitution after alpha-beta-depleted transplantation in children. Using unique molecular identifiers, the investigators prepared the TCRbeta library. TCRdb called the PCR reads again in MiXCR, with one record for every CDR3 protein. In the table there are a few hundred thousand distinct CDR3 sequences, around 12% of which are singletons. Material: PBMCs from the stem cell graft donor, obtained from the stem cell graft. The receptor source for this set is a human donor who donated a stem cell graft to a child with combined immunodeficiency.

This clonotype was counted at least ten times. This chain connects TRBV27 to TRBJ1-1; TRBD1 might be the D (5 bases). Trimming removed 3 bases from V and 4 bases from J, with 15 bases in between. Looked up from germline, CDR1 is MNHEY and CDR2 is SMNVEV (reference sequence). This CDR3 comprises 15 residues. For the CDR3, the DNA is TGTGCCAGCAGTTTTGATCCAGGGCGGGGCACTGAAGCTTTCTTT. Its translation: CASSFDPGRGTEAFF.

This clonotype was counted a single time. The V call is TRBV30, the J call TRBJ2-7; tentatively, D is TRBD2 (6 bases). The CDR3 consists of 14 residues. Trimming stripped 4 bases from V and 4 bases from J, with 17 bases between. CDR1 and CDR2 from the germline V gene are GTSNPN and SVGIG (reference sequence). The DNA of the CDR3 is TGTGCCTGGACATCCCGGGGGAGTAGATACGAGCAGTACTTC. Protein sequence: CAWTSRGSRYEQYF.

This clonotype was observed at least ten times. The J gene is TRBJ2-5, the V gene TRBV10-3; D perhaps matches TRBD2 (5 bases). The germline V gene has CDR1 ENHRY and CDR2 SYGVKD. This CDR3 region has 15 residues. V lost 2 bases, J lost 4 bases, and 14 bases lay in between. CDR3 loop: CAISEASSPRETQYF. CDR3 sequence (DNA): TGTGCCATCAGTGAGGCGTCTAGCCCCCGAGAGACCCAGTACTTC.

This chain uses TRBV5-1 with TRBJ2-3; D is unclear. V was pared by 1 base and J by 3 bases, with 9 bases between. Germline loops: CDR1 SGHRS, CDR2 YFSETQ. The CDR3 spans 14 residues. CDR3 protein: CASSLLQATDTQYF. The CDR3 DNA follows: TGCGCCAGCAGCTTGTTACAAGCGACAGATACGCAGTATTTT.

This clonotype has more than one count but fewer than ten. The V call is TRBV4-3, the J call TRBJ1-2, with D uncertain. V gave up 1 base and J gave up 4 bases, with 10 bases separating them. The CDR3 has 14 residues. Germline values: CDR1 LGHNA, CDR2 YSLEER. CDR3 nucleotides: TGCGCCAGCAGCCAAGGGGTGGAATCCTATGGCTACACCTTC. Translated: CASSQGVESYGYTF.

Ten or more counts support this clonotype. The V call is TRBV7-2, the J call TRBJ2-1; 10 nucleotides line up with TRBD2. The CDR3 totals 19 residues. The V gene end was trimmed by 1 base and the J gene end by 0 bases; junction bases not matched to a gene: 9. Germline V gene lookup returns CDR1 SGHTA and CDR2 FQGNSA. The CDR3 DNA follows: TGTGCCAGCAGCTTAGACGCTAGCGGGGGCCAAAGCTCCTACAATGAGCAGTTCTTC. Residues: CASSLDASGGQSSYNEQFF.

This sequence joins TRBV6-1 and TRBJ2-5; D gene ambiguous. Deletions cut 6 bases from V and 5 bases from J, with 19 bases between. The CDR3 spans 15 residues. The germline V gene encodes CDR1 MNHNS and CDR2 SASEGT. DNA of the CDR3: TGTGCCAGCAGCCCTCTGGGCTTACGGTGGGAGACCCAGTACTTC. Its protein is CASSPLGLRWETQYF.